The 26 T cell receptor beta chains below come from one sample, sequenced in a study of a mutant IDH1 vaccine in newly diagnosed glioma (dated by TCRdb to about 2021). Library prep was done by the immunoSEQ multiplex PCR assay. The table was pulled from immuneACCESS by TCRdb, which kept in-frame rearrangements only. Such tables lose some clones; where checked, under half of the loss comes from unresolved V genes, and the rest has no known cause. Within this sample are 35,000 to 45,000 clones, with about nine tenths of them counted one time only. The ten biggest clones cover approximately 2.9% of the sample. The time point label for this specimen denotes: week 5, during vaccination. Each vaccine dose was 300 ug of a 20-mer mutant IDH1 peptide in Montanide, given subcutaneously with topical imiquimod. No antigen has been assigned to these receptors. The input for sequencing was PBMCs, taken from a glioma patient whose treatment included an IDH1 peptide vaccine. Receptors were obtained from a man aged 50 to 60 with glioma.

J is TRBJ1-3 and V is TRBV4-3; D call uncertain. Germline V gene data show CDR1 as LGHNA and CDR2 as YSLEER. V dropped 0 bases and J dropped 0 bases, with 18 bases sitting between them. The CDR3 spans 19 residues. The CDR3 nucleotides are TGCGCCAGCAGCCAAGATCGCCGGAGCAGTTACCTCTCTGGAAACACCATATATTTT. It encodes CASSQDRRSSYLSGNTIYF.

This chain joins TRBV6-6 and TRBJ2-4; TRBD2 might be the D (6 bases). CDR1 MNHNY and CDR2 SVGAGI come from the germline V gene (reference sequence). V shed 7 bases and J shed 7 bases, with 17 bases lying between them. This CDR3 comprises 14 residues. CDR3 amino acids: CASNPGRRANIQYF. The CDR3 DNA reads as TGTGCCAGCAATCCCGGTCGGAGGGCCAACATTCAGTACTTC.

The rearrangement uses TRBV14 and TRBJ1-2; a possible D gene is TRBD1 (5 bases). Germline lookup yields CDR1 SGHDN and CDR2 FVKESK. This CDR3 has 15 amino acids. The ends were cut back, 0 bases at V and 4 bases at J, with 12 bases in the middle. CDR3 in DNA: TGTGCCAGCAGCCAAGATTTTGGGGGAAGCTATGGCTACACCTTC. Protein product: CASSQDFGGSYGYTF.

The V gene is TRBV19, the J gene TRBJ2-5, with 8 bases aligning to TRBD2. Germline CDR1 LNHDA, CDR2 SQIVND (reference sequence). The CDR3 is 16 amino acids. V was pared by 7 bases and J by 4 bases, with 14 bases of the junction left unmatched. Written as DNA, the CDR3 is TGTGCCAGTAAGGGCGTCTCGGGACTAGACGGAGAGACCCAGTACTTC. Residues: CASKGVSGLDGETQYF. Complete variable domain (other parts from reference TRBV19 and TRBJ2-5): DGGITQSPKYLFRKEGQNVTLSCEQNLNHDAMYWYRQDPGQGLRLIYYSQIVNDFQKGDIAEGYSVSREKKESFPLTVTSAQKNPTAFYLCASKGVSGLDGETQYFGPGTRLLVL.

The V gene is TRBV7-9, the J gene TRBJ2-5; the D is unclear. CDR3 size: 14 residues. The V end was cut by 1 base, the J end by 5 bases, with 11 bases between. CDR1 is SEHNR and CDR2 is FQNEAQ in the germline V gene (reference sequence). CDR3 amino acids: CASSLDLSRETQYF. CDR3 coding DNA: TGTGCCAGCAGCTTAGATCTCAGCAGGGAGACCCAGTACTTC.

V gene TRBV6-5 combines with J gene TRBJ2-7; TRBD1 is a possible D gene (6 bases). Looked up from germline, CDR1 is MNHEY and CDR2 is SVGAGI. The CDR3 extends over 14 amino acids. V shed 6 bases and J shed 6 bases, with 18 bases lying between them. CDR3 region: CASSSDAGVGEQYF. The CDR3 bases are TGTGCCAGCAGCTCCGATGCAGGGGTTGGCGAGCAGTACTTC.

CDR3 sequence reads: CASSLDGTSKDTQYF. The CDR3 DNA is TGTGCCAGCAGCTTGGATGGTACAAGCAAGGATACGCAGTATTTT. The chain combines TRBV5-8 with TRBJ2-3; D is unresolved. V shed 0 bases and J shed 6 bases, with 14 bases lying between them. Germline V gene data show CDR1 as SGHTS and CDR2 as YDEGEE. There are 15 residues in the CDR3.

This chain connects TRBV5-6 to TRBJ2-5, with D perhaps matching TRBD2 (7 bases). Germline assignment: CDR1 SGHDT and CDR2 YYEEEE. Trimming shortened V by 4 bases and J by 1 base, and 14 bases separated the two germline ends. This CDR3 contains 15 residues. The CDR3 is CASSTPGGAQETQYF. CDR3 coding DNA: TGTGCCAGCAGCACTCCTGGGGGGGCCCAAGAGACCCAGTACTTC.

The chain couples TRBV5-1 to TRBJ2-2; D might be TRBD2 (6 bases). Germline lookup yields CDR1 SGHRS and CDR2 YFSETQ. The CDR3 spans 16 residues. The ends were cut back, 3 bases at V and 1 base at J, with 13 bases in the middle. Here the CDR3 reads CASSSPVGGNTGELFF. The CDR3 DNA follows: TGCGCCAGCAGCTCACCGGTGGGGGGGAACACCGGGGAGCTGTTTTTT.

This chain uses TRBV5-1 with TRBJ2-4; D gene uncertain. This CDR3 has 15 amino acids. CDR1 SGHRS and CDR2 YFSETQ come from the germline V gene. The germline V and J ends were trimmed by 0 bases and 7 bases, with 14 bases remaining between them. CDR3 DNA: TGCGCCAGCAGCTTGGGGCAAACCATGCGGAACATTCAGTACTTC. It translates to CASSLGQTMRNIQYF.

This clone was recorded once. The gene calls are TRBV27 and TRBJ2-5; D remains unclear. The CDR3 runs to 13 residues. V lost 8 bases to trimming and J lost 1 base, with 11 bases between them. CDR1 is MNHEY, CDR2 SMNVEV, per germline (reference sequence). CDR3 protein: CASSPATQETQYF. For the CDR3, the DNA is TGTGCCAGCTCCCCGGCCACCCAAGAGACCCAGTACTTC.

The chain joins TRBV6-5 to TRBJ2-5; TRBD2 matches at 13 bases. CDR1 is MNHEY, CDR2 SVGAGI, per germline. V lost 8 bases, J lost 3 bases, and 6 bases stayed unmatched. The CDR3 has 15 amino acids. The DNA for the CDR3 is TGTGCCAGCGGACTAGCGGGAGCTTATAAAGAGACCCAGTACTTC. Encoded protein: CASGLAGAYKETQYF.

This chain links TRBV2 with TRBJ2-1; 12 bases fit TRBD2. The CDR3 has 15 residues. Germline-derived CDR1 and CDR2 are SNHLY and FYNNEI. Trimming at V came to 6 bases and at J to 9 bases, leaving 9 bases not matched to a gene. CDR3 amino acids: CASRARLAGEGEQFF. The CDR3, as DNA: TGTGCCAGCAGGGCCCGACTAGCGGGAGAGGGTGAGCAGTTCTTC.

The chain carries TRBV6-1 and TRBJ1-2; D uncertain. Germline V CDR1 and CDR2: MNHNS, SASEGT. This CDR3 is 12 amino acids long. V shed 11 bases and J shed 2 bases, with 12 bases lying between them. The CDR3 loop is CAGSGRNYGYTF. The CDR3 DNA follows: TGTGCCGGCTCCGGGAGGAACTATGGCTACACCTTC.

CDR3 sequence (DNA): TGCGCCAGCAGCCAAGTAGTTGGGGAAAAACTGTTTTTT. Its protein product is CASSQVVGEKLFF. V and J are TRBV4-1 and TRBJ1-4; D ambiguous. This CDR3 spans 13 amino acids. The germline CDR1 and CDR2 sequences are MGHRA and YSYEKL. Trimming took off 1 base at V and 8 bases at J, with 8 bases between the two ends.

The genes are TRBV13 and TRBJ2-5; TRBD1 matches 9 bases. With 5 bases clipped from V and 5 bases from J, the junction kept 9 bases outside the gene matches. The CDR3 runs 15 residues. Germline loops: CDR1 PRHDT, CDR2 FYEKMQ (reference sequence). CDR3 sequence (DNA): TGTGCCAGCAGCCCAAGGACAGGGGAAGGGGAGACCCAGTACTTC. Protein sequence: CASSPRTGEGETQYF.

This rearrangement joins TRBV4-2 to TRBJ2-1, with D possibly called TRBD1 or TRBD2 (5 bases each). The CDR3 extends over 16 amino acids. Trimming cost V 1 base and J 3 bases, with 13 bases left between them. The germline V gene has CDR1 LGHNA and CDR2 YNFKEQ. The CDR3 spells CASSQGDLGDYNEQFF. The CDR3 DNA reads as TGTGCCAGCAGCCAAGGGGACCTCGGAGACTACAATGAGCAGTTCTTC.

The chain couples TRBV14 to TRBJ1-4; 8 bases match TRBD1. This CDR3 spans 15 amino acids. Unmatched junction bases numbered 9, after V lost 5 bases and J lost 7 bases. The germline V gene has CDR1 SGHDN and CDR2 FVKESK. CDR3 region: CASSMHRGISEKLFF. The CDR3 region has the DNA TGTGCCAGCAGCATGCACAGGGGGATATCTGAAAAACTGTTTTTT.

This chain uses TRBV11-2 with TRBJ1-2; D remains ambiguous. The CDR3 length is 12 residues. CDR1 and CDR2 (germline): SGHAT, FQNNGV. V lost 3 bases to trimming and J lost 8 bases, with 10 bases between them. DNA of the CDR3: TGTGCCAGCAGCTTGGCCCAGCTAGGCTACACCTTC. Translation gives CASSLAQLGYTF.

The rearrangement uses TRBV6-1 and TRBJ2-3; D unclear. This CDR3 is 14 amino acids long. With 5 bases removed from V and 0 bases from J, the gap between germline ends came to 9 bases. Germline lookup yields CDR1 MNHNS and CDR2 SASEGT. The DNA for the CDR3 is TGTGCCAGCAGTCGGACGGTGAGCACAGATACGCAGTATTTT. Translating it yields CASSRTVSTDTQYF.

This clone was recorded only once. The gene calls are TRBV6-4 and TRBJ1-6; perhaps TRBD1 as D (6 bases). Germline lookup yields CDR1 MRHNA and CDR2 SNTAGT. The CDR3 consists of 15 residues. With 3 bases removed from V and 6 bases from J, the gap between germline ends came to 12 bases. The CDR3, as DNA: TGTGCCAGCAGTGAGGGGGGCGGAGCTAATTCACCCCTCCACTTT. Translated, it gives CASSEGGGANSPLHF.

The CDR3 loop reads CASSPGFGGRIRETQYF. CDR3 nucleotide sequence: TGTGCCAGCTCACCCGGATTTGGGGGGCGTATTAGAGAGACCCAGTACTTC. The chain uses TRBV18 and TRBJ2-5; D may be TRBD1 or TRBD2 (6 bases each). Germline lookup yields CDR1 KGHSH and CDR2 LQKENI. The CDR3 spans 17 residues. V was trimmed by 3 bases and J by 4 bases, leaving 21 bases between them.

The chain carries TRBV13 and TRBJ1-3; 12 positions agree with TRBD1. The CDR3 consists of 15 residues. J was trimmed by 2 bases and V by 5 bases; bases with no gene match: 1. Germline loops: CDR1 PRHDT, CDR2 FYEKMQ (reference sequence). CDR3 amino acids: CASSRDRGPGNTIYF. The DNA for the CDR3 is TGTGCCAGCAGCCGGGACAGGGGGCCTGGAAACACCATATATTTT.

The V call is TRBV9, the J call TRBJ2-3, with D unclear. Trimming cost V 0 bases and J 2 bases, with 10 bases left between them. The CDR3 is 15 amino acids. The germline V gene has CDR1 SGDLS and CDR2 YYNGEE. The CDR3 is CASSVGARSTDTQYF. DNA for the CDR3: TGTGCCAGCAGCGTAGGAGCAAGATCCACAGATACGCAGTATTTT.

The rearrangement links TRBV19 to TRBJ2-3; 11 bases match TRBD1. The V and J ends lost 3 bases and 4 bases, in that order; junction bases with no gene match: 6. CDR3 length equals 16 residues. CDR1 and CDR2 from the germline V gene are LNHDA and SQIVND (reference sequence). In DNA, the CDR3 is TGTGCCAGTAGTATCCTCCGGACAGGGGGCGCAGATACGCAGTATTTT. Protein product: CASSILRTGGADTQYF. The entire variable domain, with the rest obtained from reference TRBV19 and TRBJ2-3, is as follows: DGGITQSPKYLFRKEGQNVTLSCEQNLNHDAMYWYRQDPGQGLRLIYYSQIVNDFQKGDIAEGYSVSREKKESFPLTVTSAQKNPTAFYLCASSILRTGGADTQYFGPGTRLTVL.

J is TRBJ2-7 and V is TRBV6-5; no clear D. V was trimmed by 6 bases and J by 5 bases, leaving 11 bases between them. This CDR3 is 12 amino acids long. The V gene's germline CDR1 is MNHEY and CDR2 SVGAGI. The CDR3 is CASRRNTHEQYF. CDR3 in DNA: TGTGCCAGCAGGCGAAATACGCACGAGCAGTACTTC.